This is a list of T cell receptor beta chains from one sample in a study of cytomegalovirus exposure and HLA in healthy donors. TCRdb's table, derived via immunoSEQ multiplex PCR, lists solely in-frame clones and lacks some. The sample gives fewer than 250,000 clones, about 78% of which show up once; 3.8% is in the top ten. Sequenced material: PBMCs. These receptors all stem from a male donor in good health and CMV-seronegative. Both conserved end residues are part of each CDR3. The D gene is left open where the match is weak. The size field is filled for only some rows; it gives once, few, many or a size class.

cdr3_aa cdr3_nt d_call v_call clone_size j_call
CASSPLSDYGYTF TGTGCCAGCTCACCACTGTCGGACTATGGCTACACCTTC . TRBV18 . TRBJ1-2
CASSLRENTEAFF TGTGCCAGCAGCCTGCGTGAGAACACTGAAGCTTTCTTT . TRBV13 . TRBJ1-1
CASSQDSDTQYF TGTGCCAGCAGCCAAGACAGCGATACGCAGTATTTT . TRBV7-9 few TRBJ2-3
CASTSGNTNTGELFF TGCGCCAGCACATCAGGCAATACGAACACCGGGGAGCTGTTTTTT . TRBV5-1 few TRBJ2-2
CASSLLTAPGTGELFF TGCGCCAGCAGCTTGTTAACTGCCCCCGGCACCGGGGAGCTGTTTTTT . TRBV5-1 . TRBJ2-2
CASSGSGSTDTQYF TGTGCCAGCAGCGGTAGCGGGAGCACAGATACGCAGTATTTT TRBD2 TRBV7-3 . TRBJ2-3
CASSPGQGASNEQFF TGTGCCAGCAGCCCAGGACAGGGGGCTTCGAATGAGCAGTTCTTC TRBD1 TRBV11-3 . TRBJ2-1
CASSPDRRNTGELFF TGTGCCAGCAGCCCCGACAGGAGAAACACCGGGGAGCTGTTTTTT . TRBV27 . TRBJ2-2
CASSTREARNNEQFF TGTGCCAGCAGTACCCGGGAGGCCCGCAACAATGAGCAGTTCTTC TRBD2 TRBV6-4 . TRBJ2-1
CASSERLGTGSYEQYF TGCGCCAGCAGTGAGAGACTCGGGACAGGGTCCTACGAGCAGTACTTC TRBD1 TRBV10-2 . TRBJ2-7
CASTLTREAHNEQFF TGTGCCAGCACTCTAACCCGGGAAGCCCACAATGAGCAGTTCTTC . TRBV27 . TRBJ2-1
CATSVRSTVSGNTIYF TGTGCCACCAGCGTTCGCTCGACAGTTAGTGGAAACACCATATATTTT . TRBV15 . TRBJ1-3
CASSLRGRNSPLHF TGTGCCAGCAGCCTCAGGGGAAGGAATTCACCCCTCCACTTT . TRBV6-5 . TRBJ1-6
CASSPRQAEEKLFF TGTGCCAGCTCACCTCGACAGGCAGAGGAAAAACTGTTTTTT . TRBV18 . TRBJ1-4
CASSYSYQGVDGYTF TGTGCCAGCAGTTACTCGTACCAGGGGGTGGATGGCTACACCTTC TRBD1 TRBV6-5 . TRBJ1-2
CASTPGSSYEQYF TGTGCCAGCACCCCGGGGAGTTCCTACGAGCAGTACTTC . TRBV6-5 once TRBJ2-7
CASTPQGQLTEAFF TGTGCCAGCACTCCCCAGGGACAGCTCACTGAAGCTTTCTTT TRBD1 TRBV2 . TRBJ1-1
CASSFRDRGLLADSQETQYF TGCGCCAGCAGCTTCCGGGACAGGGGGCTACTAGCGGACTCCCAAGAGACCCAGTACTTC TRBD1 TRBV5-1 . TRBJ2-5
CASSLGGWTGDGQYF TGTGCCAGCAGCTTGGGGGGCTGGACCGGAGACGGGCAGTACTTC . TRBV5-6 . TRBJ2-5
CSVGSGGSTEAFF TGCAGCGTTGGATCGGGAGGGAGCACTGAAGCTTTCTTT . TRBV29-1 . TRBJ1-1
CASSLTGGINQPQHF TGTGCCAGTAGTCTCACAGGGGGAATCAATCAGCCCCAGCATTTT TRBD1 TRBV19 . TRBJ1-5
CASSPGQVGANVLTF TGTGCCAGCAGCCCCGGACAGGTCGGGGCCAACGTCCTGACTTTC TRBD1 TRBV7-2 . TRBJ2-6
CSGGDRGFMNTEAFF TGCAGCGGGGGGGACAGGGGATTCATGAACACTGAAGCTTTCTTT TRBD1 TRBV29-1 . TRBJ1-1
CASSTVNSNQPQHF TGTGCCAGTTCAACAGTCAATAGCAATCAGCCCCAGCATTTT . TRBV19 . TRBJ1-5
CASSFRDRGNNEQFF TGTGCCAGCAGTTTTCGGGACAGGGGAAACAATGAGCAGTTCTTC TRBD1 TRBV7-9 . TRBJ2-1
CASTPYEKLFF TGTGCCAGCACCCCGTATGAAAAACTGTTTTTT . TRBV2 few TRBJ1-4
CASPKQGQVNTEAFF TGTGCCAGCCCCAAACAGGGTCAGGTGAACACTGAAGCTTTCTTT . TRBV6-1 few TRBJ1-1
CASSFFPGSLDYEQYF TGTGCCAGCAGTTTTTTTCCGGGATCCTTGGACTACGAGCAGTACTTC . TRBV28 . TRBJ2-7
CASSQDRASGASTDTQYF TGTGCCAGCAGCCAAGATCGGGCTAGCGGGGCTAGCACAGATACGCAGTATTTT TRBD2 TRBV4-2 . TRBJ2-3
CASSQEAANEKLFF TGTGCCAGCAGCCAGGAGGCAGCTAATGAAAAACTGTTTTTT . TRBV4-2 . TRBJ1-4
CASSEMRETQYF TGTGCCAGCAGTGAAATGAGAGAGACCCAGTACTTC . TRBV2 . TRBJ2-5
CASSPRQGMNTEAFF TGTGCCAGCAGCCCCAGACAGGGAATGAACACTGAAGCTTTCTTT TRBD1 TRBV11-2 many TRBJ1-1